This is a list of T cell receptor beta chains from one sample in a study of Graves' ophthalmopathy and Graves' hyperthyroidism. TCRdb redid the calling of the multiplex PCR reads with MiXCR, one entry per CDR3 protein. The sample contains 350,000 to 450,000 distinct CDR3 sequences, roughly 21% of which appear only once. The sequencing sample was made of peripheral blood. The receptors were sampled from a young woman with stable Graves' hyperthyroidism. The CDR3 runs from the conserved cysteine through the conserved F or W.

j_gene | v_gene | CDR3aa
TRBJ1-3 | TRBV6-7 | CASSYSKYGHHSGNTIYF
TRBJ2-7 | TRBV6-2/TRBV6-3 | CASSLHGTSYEQYF
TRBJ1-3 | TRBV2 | CASSEAHGGGGNTIYF
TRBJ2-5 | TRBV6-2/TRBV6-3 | CASRWHIGTQYF
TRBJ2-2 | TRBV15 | CATSSSSGKATGELFF
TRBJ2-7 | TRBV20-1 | CSASPLAGGSREQYF
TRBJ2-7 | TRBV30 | CAWSPPGLTYEQYF
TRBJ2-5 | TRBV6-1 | CARARETQYF
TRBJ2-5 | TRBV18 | CASSPLAEQETQHF
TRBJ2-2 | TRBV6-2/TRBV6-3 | CASSSPYESGRAGELFF
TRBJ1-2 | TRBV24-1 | CATSDFRKTNYGYTF
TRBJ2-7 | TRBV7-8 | CASSPPLRRGRTYEQYF
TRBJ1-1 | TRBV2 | CASSEGAVGNTEAFF
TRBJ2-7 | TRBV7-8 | CASSLLFGDSGEQYF
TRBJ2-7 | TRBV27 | CASSLSNPERSAAEYEQYF
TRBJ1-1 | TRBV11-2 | CASSPRVLNTEAFF
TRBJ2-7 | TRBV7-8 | CASSLRVNEQYF
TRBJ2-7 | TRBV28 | CASSSPSLLGRYEQYF
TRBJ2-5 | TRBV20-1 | CSAQTEMAAQETQYF
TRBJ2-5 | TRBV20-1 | CSASGTSGREETQYF
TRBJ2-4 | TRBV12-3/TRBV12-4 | CASSLLEGAKNIQYF
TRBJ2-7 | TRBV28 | CASSFRLAGRGSHEQYF
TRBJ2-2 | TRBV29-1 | CSVAGDRGHTNTGELFF
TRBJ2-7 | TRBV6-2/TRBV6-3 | CASSQGISYEQYF
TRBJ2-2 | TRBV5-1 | CASSRDPGGQNTGELFF
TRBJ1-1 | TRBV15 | CATTPGLLDTEAFF
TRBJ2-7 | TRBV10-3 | CAISERGVGGYEQYF
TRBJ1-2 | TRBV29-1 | CSVERGRLGGYTF
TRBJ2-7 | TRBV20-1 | CSASLSREQYF
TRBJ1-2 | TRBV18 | CASSARTDDGYTF
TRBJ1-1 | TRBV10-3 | CAISAGTVNTEAFF
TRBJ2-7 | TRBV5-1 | CASSLEGAPYDEQYF
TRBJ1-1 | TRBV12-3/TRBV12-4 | CASSLRGTTEAFF
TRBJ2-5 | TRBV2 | CASRGTSGRETQYF
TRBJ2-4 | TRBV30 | CAWSWKGMDIQYF
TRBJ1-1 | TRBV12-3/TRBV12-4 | CASSLFAGPMNTEAFF
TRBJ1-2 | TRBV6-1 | CASSRTAHYGYTF
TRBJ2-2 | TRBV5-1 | CASNTGGANTGELFF
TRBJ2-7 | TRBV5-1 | CASSSGQGGEQYF